The 25 T cell receptor beta chains in this list originate from one sample, sequenced in a study of blood T cells in healthy people across ages. Sample-barcoded 5' priming and a J-beta primer mix drove a second PCR of roughly 7 to 11 cycles. Via MiXCR, TCRdb re-called the 5' RACE reads, giving one row per CDR3 protein. This table holds 700,000 or so distinct CDR3 sequences, roughly 41% found once. Sequenced: blood. Receptors were obtained from an elderly man in good health.

A few counts support this clonotype. The rearrangement uses TRBV20-1 and TRBJ2-5, with D possibly matching TRBD1 (6 bases). There are 14 residues in the CDR3. Germline V gene data show CDR1 as DFQATT and CDR2 as SNEGSKA (reference sequence). Trimming pared 1 base from V and 4 bases from J, leaving 13 bases between. This chain's CDR3 is CSARAPGVGETQYF. As DNA, the CDR3 is TGCAGTGCTAGAGCCCCAGGGGTGGGAGAGACCCAGTACTTC.

The chain joins TRBV5-4 to TRBJ2-4; TRBD1 aligns across 7 bases. CDR3 length equals 19 residues. Germline loops: CDR1 SGHNT, CDR2 YYREEE (reference sequence). V was clipped by 3 bases and J by 0 bases; unmatched bases: 15. The CDR3 DNA reads TGTGCCAGCAGCTCCGACAGGGCCTCCCTGGGAGTAGCCAAAAACATTCAGTACTTC. It is translated as CASSSDRASLGVAKNIQYF.

This clonotype was recorded a few times. This chain links TRBV20-1 with TRBJ1-6; maybe TRBD1 (5 bases). CDR1 is DFQATT and CDR2 is SNEGSKA in the germline V gene (reference sequence). V lost 4 bases and J 7 bases, leaving 14 bases between the germline ends. This CDR3 has 14 residues. The CDR3 loop is CSATLAGRNSPLHF. DNA for the CDR3: TGCAGTGCTACGTTGGCAGGGCGGAATTCACCCCTCCACTTT.

The CDR3 DNA is TGCGCCAGCAGCTTGGAGGGTCCTTACGAGCAGTACTTC. Residues: CASSLEGPYEQYF. This chain connects TRBV5-1 to TRBJ2-5; D is unclear. The last part of the DNA fits TRBJ2-7 better; the J call may be wrong. Germline values: CDR1 SGHRS, CDR2 YFSETQ. CDR3 length equals 13 residues.

This rearrangement joins TRBV20-1 to TRBJ2-1; perhaps TRBD2 as D (7 bases). Germline CDR1 reads DFQATT; CDR2 reads SNEGSKA (reference sequence). Trimming stripped 1 base from V and 2 bases from J, with 12 bases between. The CDR3 consists of 15 residues. CDR3 sequence: CSARGLGGPYNEQFF. The CDR3 DNA follows: TGCAGTGCTAGAGGTCTGGGGGGGCCCTACAATGAGCAGTTCTTC.

The genes are TRBV20-1 and TRBJ1-1, with 9 nucleotides matching TRBD1. CDR1 and CDR2 (germline): DFQATT, SNEGSKA (reference sequence). The length of the CDR3 is 14 residues. With 3 bases clipped from V and 6 bases from J, the junction kept 8 bases outside the gene matches. The CDR3 DNA reads TGCAGTGCTAGGGGGACAGGGTCATGGGCTGAAGCTTTCTTT. It codes for CSARGTGSWAEAFF.

The V call is TRBV6-6, the J call TRBJ2-3; 7 bases are shared with TRBD2. The CDR3 sequence is 14 residues long. V dropped 7 bases and J dropped 6; count of bases not matched to a gene: 10. Germline lookup yields CDR1 MNHNY and CDR2 SVGAGI (reference sequence). CDR3 bases: TGTGCCAGCACCCAGGGAGGGCCCGAGGATACGCAGTATTTT. It encodes CASTQGGPEDTQYF.

This clonotype was counted a few times. The gene calls are TRBV6-2 or TRBV6-3 and TRBJ2-4; D is uncertain. This CDR3 has 11 residues. Looked up from germline, CDR1 is MNHEY and CDR2 is SVGEGT. Trimming shortened V by 8 bases and J by 13 bases, and 15 bases separated the two germline ends. In nucleotides, the CDR3 is TGTGCCAGCTCTGGCGGCCGGGTGCAGTACTTC. Encoded protein: CASSGGRVQYF.

The CDR3 here is CASSLGGTGDQYF. The CDR3 DNA reads TGTGCCAGCAGTTTAGGGGGAACAGGGGACCAGTACTTC. The chain couples TRBV12-3 or TRBV12-4 to TRBJ2-5; 7 bases match TRBD1. V was clipped by 1 base and J by 10 bases; unmatched bases: 6. This CDR3 has 13 residues.

This clonotype was counted between two and nine times. The V gene is TRBV12-3 or TRBV12-4, the J gene TRBJ1-1; no reliable D call. The V and J ends lost 5 bases and 1 base respectively, with 11 bases between them. This CDR3 contains 14 residues. DNA for the CDR3: TGTGCCAGCAGTGTAAGCAACCCGAACACTGAAGCTTTCTTT. Amino acids: CASSVSNPNTEAFF.

The chain joins TRBV28 to TRBJ2-3; D unresolved. Trimming left V 6 bases short and J 3 bases short, with 13 bases between. Germline CDR1 and CDR2: MDHEN and SYDVKM. The CDR3 spans 14 residues. CDR3 DNA sequence: TGTGCCAGCAGCAATCTCGCAGTAACAGATACGCAGTATTTT. This encodes CASSNLAVTDTQYF.

The rearrangement joins TRBV4-1 to TRBJ2-6, with D perhaps matching TRBD1 (5 bases). The CDR3 length is 18 residues. Germline assignment: CDR1 MGHRA and CDR2 YSYEKL. Between the trimmed V and J ends, which lost 1 base and 0 bases, there was a span of 13 bases. The CDR3 coding sequence is TGCGCCAGCAGCCAAGTTATTCCAGGGTCCTCTGGGGCCAACGTCCTGACTTTC. Encoded protein: CASSQVIPGSSGANVLTF.

This chain joins TRBV18 and TRBJ2-1; no clear D gene. V lost 2 bases and J lost 7, with 9 bases in between. The CDR3 has 13 residues. The germline CDR1 and CDR2 sequences are KGHSH and LQKENI. The CDR3 loop reads CASSPAGRNEQFF. The CDR3 DNA reads TGTGCCAGCTCACCAGCAGGCCGGAATGAGCAGTTCTTC.

This clonotype was counted only a few times. The V and J genes are TRBV25-1 and TRBJ1-6, with D perhaps TRBD1 (5 bases). The V end lost 6 bases, the J end lost 6 bases, and 12 bases lay between the germline ends. The CDR3 runs 14 residues. Germline V CDR1 and CDR2: MGHDK, SYGVNS. DNA for the CDR3: TGTGCCAGCAGCCCGGGACGGACTAATTCACCCCTCCACTTT. Its protein is CASSPGRTNSPLHF.

The rearrangement uses TRBV7-2 and TRBJ1-2; D ambiguous. V shed 2 bases and J shed 8 bases, with 15 bases lying between them. The germline V gene encodes CDR1 SGHTA and CDR2 FQGNSA. The CDR3 runs 14 residues. The CDR3 is CASSLTFSPDGYTF. CDR3 bases: TGTGCCAGCAGCTTAACCTTCTCTCCGGACGGCTACACCTTC. Based on the CDR3 plus reference TRBV7-2 and TRBJ1-2, the full variable domain is GAGVSQSPSNKVTEKGKDVELRCDPISGHTALYWYRQSLGQGLEFLIYFQGNSAPDKSGLPSDRFSAERTGGSVSTLTIQRTQQEDSAVYLCASSLTFSPDGYTFGSGTRLTVV.

This chain connects TRBV7-2 to TRBJ2-1; TRBD1 agrees at 9 bases. CDR3 length equals 15 residues. Germline V lookup: CDR1 SGHTA, CDR2 FQGNSA. V lost 6 bases and J lost 4; bases outside the gene matches: 7. DNA of the CDR3: TGTGCCAGCAGACTTCCGGGACAGGGATACAATGAGCAGTTCTTC. Protein product: CASRLPGQGYNEQFF.

Only a few counts were recorded for this clonotype. The rearrangement uses TRBV20-1 and TRBJ2-3; TRBD2 agrees at 12 bases. Germline CDR1 DFQATT, CDR2 SNEGSKA (reference sequence). This CDR3 region has 16 residues. The V gene end was trimmed by 0 bases and the J gene end by 14 bases; junction bases not matched to a gene: 15. In nucleotides, the CDR3 is TGCAGTGCTAGAGATGGGGGTACTAGCGGGGGGATTCCACCGTATTTT. Translation: CSARDGGTSGGIPPYF.

The chain has TRBV7-3 and TRBJ2-1, with 10 bases fitting TRBD2. The CDR3 has 17 amino acids. With V trimmed by 2 bases and J by 3 bases, 7 bases remained unmatched. Germline CDR1 SGHTA, CDR2 FQGTGA. This CDR3 reads CASSLRLAGDVYNEQFF. Here the CDR3 DNA reads TGTGCCAGCAGCTTACGCCTAGCGGGAGATGTCTACAATGAGCAGTTCTTC. The entire variable domain, with the rest obtained from reference TRBV7-3 and TRBJ2-1, is as follows: GAGVSQTPSNKVTEKGKYVELRCDPISGHTALYWYRQSLGQGPEFLIYFQGTGAADDSGLPNDRFFAVRPEGSVSTLKIQRTERGDSAVYLCASSLRLAGDVYNEQFFGPGTRLTVL.

This clonotype was seen just once. This chain links TRBV7-9 with TRBJ2-7; TRBD2 aligns across 8 bases. The germline V gene encodes CDR1 SEHNR and CDR2 FQNEAQ (reference sequence). J gave up 2 bases and V 4 bases, and 13 bases lay outside the gene matches. There are 17 residues in the CDR3. CDR3 residues: CASSSTITSGSPYEQYF. The CDR3 DNA reads TGTGCCAGCAGCTCTACAATAACTAGCGGAAGTCCCTACGAGCAGTACTTC.

This clonotype was seen a handful of times. This chain links TRBV7-2 with TRBJ2-1; the D gene could be TRBD1 or TRBD2 (5 bases each). Trimming left V 5 bases short and J 7 bases short, with 15 bases between. This CDR3 contains 14 residues. Germline V CDR1 and CDR2: SGHTA, FQGNSA. The CDR3 DNA is TGTGCCAGCAGCCCTACGATAGGGACGAATGAGCAGTTCTTC. This gives the protein CASSPTIGTNEQFF.

The gene calls are TRBV7-2 and TRBJ1-4; 8 bases match TRBD1. The CDR3 has 16 amino acids. V was pared by 0 bases and J by 6 bases, with 6 bases of the junction left unmatched. Germline V CDR1 and CDR2: SGHTA, FQGNSA. The CDR3 DNA reads TGTGCCAGCAGCTTAGCGCTGGCAGGGGGCGATGAAAAACTGTTTTTT. Its translation is CASSLALAGGDEKLFF.

This chain uses TRBV7-2 with TRBJ2-5; TRBD2 matches at 11 bases. CDR3 length equals 14 residues. Per germline, CDR1 SGHTA and CDR2 FQGNSA. J was trimmed by 3 bases and V by 6 bases; bases with no gene match: 3. CDR3 bases: TGTGCCAGCAGGATGGGACTAGCGGAAGAGACCCAGTACTTC. It translates to CASRMGLAEETQYF. The full variable domain, rest sourced from reference TRBV7-2 and TRBJ2-5, is GAGVSQSPSNKVTEKGKDVELRCDPISGHTALYWYRQSLGQGLEFLIYFQGNSAPDKSGLPSDRFSAERTGGSVSTLTIQRTQQEDSAVYLCASRMGLAEETQYFGPGTRLLVL.

This chain uses TRBV5-1 with TRBJ1-4, with D hard to call. Germline CDR1 SGHRS, CDR2 YFSETQ. CDR3 length equals 14 residues. V was cut by 4 bases and J by 4 bases, with 11 bases left in between. The CDR3 spells CASSVSWSNEKLFF. The CDR3 DNA reads TGCGCCAGCAGCGTTAGTTGGAGTAATGAAAAACTGTTTTTT. The complete variable domain, with remaining parts taken from reference TRBV5-1 and TRBJ1-4, reads KAGVTQTPRYLIKTRGQQVTLSCSPISGHRSVSWYQQTPGQGLQFLFEYFSETQRNKGNFPGRFSGRQFSNSRSEMNVSTLELGDSALYLCASSVSWSNEKLFFGSGTQLSVL.

The V and J genes are TRBV10-2 and TRBJ2-6, with 9 positions matching TRBD2. The CDR3 extends over 18 amino acids. With V trimmed by 2 bases and J by 1 base, 6 bases remained unmatched. Germline V gene lookup returns CDR1 WSHSY and CDR2 SAAADI. CDR3 DNA: TGCGCCAGCAGTGAGGTGGGTAGCGGGAGTTCTGGGGCCAACGTCCTGACTTTC. Its protein product is CASSEVGSGSSGANVLTF.

This clonotype was picked up a small number of times. The rearrangement uses TRBV20-1 and TRBJ2-1; D possibly corresponds to TRBD2 (5 bases). The CDR3 has 13 residues. V gave up 0 bases and J gave up 6 bases, with 9 bases separating them. CDR1 is DFQATT, CDR2 SNEGSKA, per germline (reference sequence). The CDR3 DNA sequence: TGCAGTGCTAGAGATCGGGGTACCAATGAGCAGTTCTTC. It yields the protein CSARDRGTNEQFF.